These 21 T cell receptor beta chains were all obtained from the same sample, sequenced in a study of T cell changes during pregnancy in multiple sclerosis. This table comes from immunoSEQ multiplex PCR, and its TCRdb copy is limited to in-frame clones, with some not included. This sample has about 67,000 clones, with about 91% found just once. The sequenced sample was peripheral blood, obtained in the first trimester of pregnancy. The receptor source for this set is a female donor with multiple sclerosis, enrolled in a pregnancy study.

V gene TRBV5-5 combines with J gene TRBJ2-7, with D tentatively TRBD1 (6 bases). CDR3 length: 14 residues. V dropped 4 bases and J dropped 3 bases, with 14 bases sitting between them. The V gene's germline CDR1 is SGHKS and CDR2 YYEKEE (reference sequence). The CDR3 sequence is CASSPRQVDYEQYF. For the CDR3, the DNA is TGTGCCAGCAGCCCACGACAGGTTGACTACGAGCAGTACTTC.

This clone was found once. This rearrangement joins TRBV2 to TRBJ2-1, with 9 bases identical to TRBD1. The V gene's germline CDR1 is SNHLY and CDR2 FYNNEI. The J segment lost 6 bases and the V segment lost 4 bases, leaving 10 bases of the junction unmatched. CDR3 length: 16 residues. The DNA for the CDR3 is TGTGCCAGCAGTGCGGAAGCAGGACAGGGGCTCAATGAGCAGTTCTTC. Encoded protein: CASSAEAGQGLNEQFF.

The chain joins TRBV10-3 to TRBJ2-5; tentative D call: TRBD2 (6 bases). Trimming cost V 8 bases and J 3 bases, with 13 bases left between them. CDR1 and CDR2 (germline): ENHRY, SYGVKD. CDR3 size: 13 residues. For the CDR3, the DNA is TGTGCCATCGGAGGGAAATCAGAAGAGACCCAGTACTTC. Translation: CAIGGKSEETQYF.

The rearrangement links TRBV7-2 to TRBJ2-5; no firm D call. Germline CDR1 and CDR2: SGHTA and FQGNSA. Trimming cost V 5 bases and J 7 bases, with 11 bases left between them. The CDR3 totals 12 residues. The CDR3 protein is CASSPPHGTQYF. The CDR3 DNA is TGTGCCAGCAGCCCTCCCCACGGGACCCAGTACTTC.

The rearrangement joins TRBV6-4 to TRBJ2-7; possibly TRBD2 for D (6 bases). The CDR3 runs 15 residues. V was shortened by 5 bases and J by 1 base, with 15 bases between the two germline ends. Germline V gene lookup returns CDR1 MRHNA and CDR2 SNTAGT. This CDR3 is CASSSRGGSSYEQYF. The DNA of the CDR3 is TGTGCCAGCAGTTCGAGGGGAGGATCATCCTACGAGCAGTACTTC.

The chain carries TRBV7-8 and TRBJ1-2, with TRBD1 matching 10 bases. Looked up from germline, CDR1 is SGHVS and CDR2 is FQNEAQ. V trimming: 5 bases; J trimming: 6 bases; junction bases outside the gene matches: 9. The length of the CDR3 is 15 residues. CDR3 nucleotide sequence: TGTGCCAGCAGCCCCAGGACAGGGGGAGGTCATGGCTACACCTTC. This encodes CASSPRTGGGHGYTF. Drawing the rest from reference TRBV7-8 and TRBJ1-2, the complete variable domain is GAGVSQSPRYKVAKRGQDVALRCDPISGHVSLFWYQQALGQGPEFLTYFQNEAQLDKSGLPSDRFFAERPEGSVSTLKIQRTQQEDSAVYLCASSPRTGGGHGYTFGSGTRLTVV.

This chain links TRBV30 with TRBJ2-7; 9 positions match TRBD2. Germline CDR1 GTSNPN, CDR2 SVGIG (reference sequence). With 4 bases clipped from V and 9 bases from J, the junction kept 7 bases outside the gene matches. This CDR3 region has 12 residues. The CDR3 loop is CAWTAGGWRQYF. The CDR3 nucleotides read TGTGCCTGGACTGCGGGGGGGTGGCGGCAGTACTTC.

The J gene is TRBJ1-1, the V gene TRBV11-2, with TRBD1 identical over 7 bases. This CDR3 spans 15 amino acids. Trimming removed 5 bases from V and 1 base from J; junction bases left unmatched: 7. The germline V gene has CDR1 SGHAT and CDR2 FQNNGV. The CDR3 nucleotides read TGTGCCAGCAGCCCAACCTGGACAGGGAACACTGAAGCTTTCTTT. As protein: CASSPTWTGNTEAFF. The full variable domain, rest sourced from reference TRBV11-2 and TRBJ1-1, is EAGVAQSPRYKIIEKRQSVAFWCNPISGHATLYWYQQILGQGPKLLIQFQNNGVVDDSQLPKDRFSAERLKGVDSTLKIQPAKLEDSAVYLCASSPTWTGNTEAFFGQGTRLTVV.

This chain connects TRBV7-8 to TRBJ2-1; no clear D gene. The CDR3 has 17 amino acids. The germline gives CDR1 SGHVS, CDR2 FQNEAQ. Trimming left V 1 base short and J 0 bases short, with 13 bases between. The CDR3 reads CASSLVPESSSYNEQFF. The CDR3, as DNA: TGTGCCAGCAGCTTAGTACCGGAGTCGAGCTCCTACAATGAGCAGTTCTTC. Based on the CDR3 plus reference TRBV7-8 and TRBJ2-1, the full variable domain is GAGVSQSPRYKVAKRGQDVALRCDPISGHVSLFWYQQALGQGPEFLTYFQNEAQLDKSGLPSDRFFAERPEGSVSTLKIQRTQQEDSAVYLCASSLVPESSSYNEQFFGPGTRLTVL.

CDR3 bases: TGTGCCAGCAGCCGAGGAACAGGGGACAATGAGCAGTTCTTC. This gives the protein CASSRGTGDNEQFF. J is TRBJ2-1 and V is TRBV6-5; 7 bases line up with TRBD1. This CDR3 is 14 amino acids long. The ends lost 6 bases at V and 5 bases at J; junction bases unmatched: 7. The germline V gene encodes CDR1 MNHEY and CDR2 SVGAGI.

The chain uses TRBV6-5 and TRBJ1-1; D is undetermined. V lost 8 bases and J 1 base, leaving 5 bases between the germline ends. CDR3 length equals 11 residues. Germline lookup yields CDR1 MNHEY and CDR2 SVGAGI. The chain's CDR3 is CASFWNTEAFF. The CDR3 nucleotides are TGTGCCAGCTTCTGGAACACTGAAGCTTTCTTT.

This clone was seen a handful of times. CDR3 in DNA: TGTGCCATCAGTGGGGGCGGTGGCTCCTACAATGAGCAGTTCTTC. It is translated as CAISGGGGSYNEQFF. V and J are TRBV10-3 and TRBJ2-1, with a weak D call TRBD1 (5 bases). Trimming removed 4 bases at V and 0 bases at J, with 10 bases between. Germline lookup yields CDR1 ENHRY and CDR2 SYGVKD. The CDR3 loop spans 15 amino acids.

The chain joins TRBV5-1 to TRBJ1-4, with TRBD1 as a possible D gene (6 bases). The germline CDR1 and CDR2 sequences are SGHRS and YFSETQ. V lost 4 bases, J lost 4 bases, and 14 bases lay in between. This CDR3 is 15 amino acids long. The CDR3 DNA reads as TGCGCCAGCAGCATTCAACAGGGTCATAATGAAAAACTGTTTTTT. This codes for CASSIQQGHNEKLFF.

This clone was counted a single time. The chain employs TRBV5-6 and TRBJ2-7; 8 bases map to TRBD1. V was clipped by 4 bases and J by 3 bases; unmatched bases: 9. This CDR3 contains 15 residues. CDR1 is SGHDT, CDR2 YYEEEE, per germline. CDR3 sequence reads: CASSQGQGSNYEQYF. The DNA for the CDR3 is TGTGCCAGCAGCCAAGGACAGGGCTCAAACTACGAGCAGTACTTC.

CDR3 amino acids: CASSREAGAWDEQFF. For the CDR3, the DNA is TGTGCCAGCAGCCGAGAAGCGGGGGCCTGGGATGAGCAGTTCTTC. This sequence joins TRBV6-4 and TRBJ2-1; 8 positions match TRBD2. V lost 6 bases and J lost 8; bases outside the gene matches: 12. This CDR3 has 15 residues. From germline, CDR1 is MRHNA and CDR2 SNTAGT.

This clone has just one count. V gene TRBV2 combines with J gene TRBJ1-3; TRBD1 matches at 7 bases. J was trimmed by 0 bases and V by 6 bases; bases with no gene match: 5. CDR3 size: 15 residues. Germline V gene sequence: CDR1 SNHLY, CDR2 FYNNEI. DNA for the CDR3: TGTGCCAGCAGCCGGGACAGCCTCTCTGGAAACACCATATATTTT. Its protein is CASSRDSLSGNTIYF.

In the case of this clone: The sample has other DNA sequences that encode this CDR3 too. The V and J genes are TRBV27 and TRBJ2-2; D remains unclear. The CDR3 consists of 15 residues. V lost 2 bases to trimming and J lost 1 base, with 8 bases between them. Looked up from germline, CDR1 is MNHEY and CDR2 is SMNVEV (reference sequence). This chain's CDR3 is CASSLAGLNTGELFF. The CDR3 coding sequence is TGTGCCAGCAGTTTAGCAGGTCTGAACACCGGGGAGCTGTTTTTT.

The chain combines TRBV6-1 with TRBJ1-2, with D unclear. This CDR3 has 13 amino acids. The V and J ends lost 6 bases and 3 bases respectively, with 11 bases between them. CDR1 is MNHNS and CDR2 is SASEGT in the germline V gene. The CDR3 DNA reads TGTGCCAGCAGCGACTACATTTACTATGGCTACACCTTC. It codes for CASSDYIYYGYTF.

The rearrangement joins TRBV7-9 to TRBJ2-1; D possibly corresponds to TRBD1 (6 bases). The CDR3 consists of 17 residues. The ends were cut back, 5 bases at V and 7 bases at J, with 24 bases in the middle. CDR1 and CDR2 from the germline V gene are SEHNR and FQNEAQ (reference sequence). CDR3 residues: CASSPPWVNRDINEQFF. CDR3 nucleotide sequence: TGTGCCAGCAGCCCCCCCTGGGTCAACAGGGATATTAATGAGCAGTTCTTC.

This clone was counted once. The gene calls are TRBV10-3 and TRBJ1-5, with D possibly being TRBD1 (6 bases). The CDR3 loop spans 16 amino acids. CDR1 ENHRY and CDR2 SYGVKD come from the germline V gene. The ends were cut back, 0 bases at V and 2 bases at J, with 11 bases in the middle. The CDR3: CAISESGGGRNQPQHF. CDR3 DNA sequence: TGTGCCATCAGTGAGTCAGGTGGGGGCCGCAATCAGCCCCAGCATTTT.

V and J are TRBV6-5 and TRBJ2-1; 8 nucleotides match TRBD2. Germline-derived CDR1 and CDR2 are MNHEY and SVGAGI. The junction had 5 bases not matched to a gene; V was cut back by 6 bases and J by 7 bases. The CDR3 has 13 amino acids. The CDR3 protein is CASSFSGANEQFF. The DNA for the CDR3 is TGTGCCAGCAGCTTTAGCGGGGCAAATGAGCAGTTCTTC.